Listed here are 9 T cell receptor beta chains from one sample, sequenced in a study of blood T cell repertoires in COVID-19. Generated by immunoSEQ multiplex PCR, the TCRdb table keeps only in-frame clones and is missing some. The table records 210,000 or so clones, 80% to 90% of them present only once. Sequences were obtained from peripheral blood. The receptors were gathered from a man aged 45 to 65 with active or convalescent COVID-19.

The sample holds a few counts of this clone. This rearrangement joins TRBV18 to TRBJ1-1, with 8 bases aligning to TRBD1. Losses at the gene ends were 3 bases for V and 4 bases for J; bases not matched to a gene: 7. This CDR3 is 15 amino acids long. Germline loops: CDR1 KGHSH, CDR2 LQKENI. Written as DNA, the CDR3 is TGTGCCAGCTCACCTCAACCCGGGACAGGCACTGAAGCTTTCTTT. Translating it yields CASSPQPGTGTEAFF.

The rearrangement uses TRBV7-9 and TRBJ2-3; 7 nucleotides agree with TRBD2. The CDR3 length is 18 residues. V shed 2 bases and J 0 bases; nucleotides not matched to a gene: 11. The germline gives CDR1 SEHNR, CDR2 FQNEAQ (reference sequence). The chain's CDR3 is CASSLRLLASGSTDTQYF. As DNA, the CDR3 is TGTGCCAGCAGCTTAAGATTGTTGGCTAGCGGTAGCACAGATACGCAGTATTTT.

The genes are TRBV19 and TRBJ2-2; tentative D call: TRBD2 (5 bases). Looked up from germline, CDR1 is LNHDA and CDR2 is SQIVND (reference sequence). Deletions cut 1 base from V and 4 bases from J, with 7 bases between. The CDR3 contains 14 residues. The CDR3 is CASSIVGSTGELFF. CDR3 DNA: TGTGCCAGTAGTATAGTGGGGAGCACCGGGGAGCTGTTTTTT. Combining the CDR3 with reference TRBV19 and TRBJ2-2 gives the whole variable domain DGGITQSPKYLFRKEGQNVTLSCEQNLNHDAMYWYRQDPGQGLRLIYYSQIVNDFQKGDIAEGYSVSREKKESFPLTVTSAQKNPTAFYLCASSIVGSTGELFFGEGSRLTVL.

J is TRBJ2-7 and V is TRBV7-9, with TRBD1 matching 8 bases. After removal of 4 bases from V and 3 bases from J, the junction contained 2 bases not matched to a gene. CDR1 is SEHNR and CDR2 is FQNEAQ in the germline V gene (reference sequence). The length of the CDR3 is 13 residues. CDR3 DNA: TGTGCCAGCAGCTCGGGACAGGTCTACGAGCAGTACTTC. Residues: CASSSGQVYEQYF. Looking up the rest from reference TRBV7-9 and TRBJ2-7 gives the full variable domain: DTGVSQNPRHKITKRGQNVTFRCDPISEHNRLYWYRQTLGQGPEFLTYFQNEAQLEKSRLLSDRFSAERPKGSFSTLEIQRTEQGDSAMYLCASSSGQVYEQYFGPGTRLTVT.

This chain uses TRBV27 with TRBJ1-6, with D tentatively TRBD1 (6 bases). The CDR3 runs to 16 residues. Trimming took off 7 bases at V and 0 bases at J, with 13 bases between the two ends. The germline CDR1 and CDR2 sequences are MNHEY and SMNVEV (reference sequence). The CDR3 DNA sequence: TGTGCCAGCACCTTCCGAGGGGGCTCCTATAATTCACCCCTCCACTTT. Protein sequence: CASTFRGGSYNSPLHF.

The chain joins TRBV28 to TRBJ2-7, with D perhaps TRBD1 (5 bases). Germline-derived CDR1 and CDR2 are MDHEN and SYDVKM. The ends were cut back, 8 bases at V and 2 bases at J, with 16 bases in the middle. The CDR3 extends over 14 amino acids. The DNA for the CDR3 is TGTGCCAGCCGTCCCACAGGAGCCGCCTACGAGCAGTACTTC. Protein product: CASRPTGAAYEQYF.

The rearrangement joins TRBV12-3 or TRBV12-4 to TRBJ2-1; TRBD2 aligns across 8 bases. Losses at the gene ends were 5 bases for V and 8 bases for J; bases not matched to a gene: 2. The CDR3 totals 12 residues. CDR3 residues: CASSQAGDEQFF. The DNA for the CDR3 is TGTGCCAGCAGTCAAGCGGGAGATGAGCAGTTCTTC.

The CDR3 bases are TGTGCCAGCAGCTCGGGACTTGTATACGAGCAGTACTTC. Its protein is CASSSGLVYEQYF. The rearrangement uses TRBV5-4 and TRBJ2-7; TRBD2 is a possible D gene (6 bases). V dropped 3 bases and J dropped 4 bases, with 11 bases sitting between them. The V gene's germline CDR1 is SGHNT and CDR2 YYREEE (reference sequence). The CDR3 totals 13 residues.

The chain employs TRBV21-1 and TRBJ2-7; the table calls TRBD1, which could not be checked here. TRBV21-1 is assigned pseudogene status. This CDR3 region has 17 residues. The CDR3 nucleotides are TGTGCCAGCAGCCCATCTGTCGGGACAGGGGACCCCTACGAGCAGTACTTC. Its protein product is CASSPSVGTGDPYEQYF.